This T cell receptor (beta chain) was sequenced during a study of T cells after posttransplantation cyclophosphamide. Notes on the study in general: Skin or GI-infiltrating T cells shared few TRB sequences with blood. Later blood repertoires were often dominated by clones from the donor CD8+ memory compartment.

Using immunoSEQ multiplex PCR, the repertoire was profiled, and TCRdb retains in-frame clones only, with some absent. The sample consists of around 20,000 clones, 95% to 98% of them appearing once. Germline V gene data show CDR1 as KGHSH and CDR2 as LQKENI. Trimming took 6 bases from V and 7 from J, leaving 9 bases between them. The CDR3 runs 11 residues. The naive gate required viable CD3+CD4+ or CD3+CD8+ cells with CCR7+CD45RA+CD45RO-CD95-CD27+CD28+ phenotype. The related graft donor's blood sample was taken on the day of bone marrow donation. Worth noting for this clone: The antigen remains undetermined.

The receptor's source is a man aged 45-60 years in good health, CMV-negative, and a related stem cell transplant donor. The genes are TRBV18 and TRBJ1-1; possibly TRBD1 for D (5 bases). Sequencing was done on a sample of naive CD4+ T cells sorted from PBMCs. For the CDR3, the DNA is TGTGCCAGCTCCGACAGAGATGAAGCTTTCTTT. Translated, it gives CASSDRDEAFF.